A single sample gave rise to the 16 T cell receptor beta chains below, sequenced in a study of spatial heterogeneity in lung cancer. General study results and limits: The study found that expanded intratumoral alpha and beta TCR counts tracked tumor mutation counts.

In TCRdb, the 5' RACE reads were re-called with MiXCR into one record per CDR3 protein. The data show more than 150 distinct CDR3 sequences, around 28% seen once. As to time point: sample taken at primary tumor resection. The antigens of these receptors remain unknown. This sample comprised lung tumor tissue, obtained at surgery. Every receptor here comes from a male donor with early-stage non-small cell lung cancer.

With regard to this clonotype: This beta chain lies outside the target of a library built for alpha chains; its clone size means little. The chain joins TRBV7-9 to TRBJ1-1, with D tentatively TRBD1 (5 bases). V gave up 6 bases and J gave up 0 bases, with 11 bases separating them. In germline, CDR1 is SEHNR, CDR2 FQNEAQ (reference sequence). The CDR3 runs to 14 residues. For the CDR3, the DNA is TGTGCCAGCAGTAAAGGGGCGGTGAACACTGAAGCTTTCTTT. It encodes CASSKGAVNTEAFF.

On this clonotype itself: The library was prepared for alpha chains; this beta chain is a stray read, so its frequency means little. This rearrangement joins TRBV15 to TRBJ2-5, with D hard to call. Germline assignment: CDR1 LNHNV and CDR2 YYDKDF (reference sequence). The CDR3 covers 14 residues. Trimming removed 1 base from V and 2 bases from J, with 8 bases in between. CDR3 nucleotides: TGTGCCACCAGCAGAGGTTTGGAGCAAGAGACCCAGTACTTC. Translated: CATSRGLEQETQYF.

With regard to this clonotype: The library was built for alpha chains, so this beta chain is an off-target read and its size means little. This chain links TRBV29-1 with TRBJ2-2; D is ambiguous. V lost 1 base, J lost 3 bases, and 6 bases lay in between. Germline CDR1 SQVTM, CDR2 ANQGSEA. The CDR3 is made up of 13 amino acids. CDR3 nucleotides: TGCAGCGTTGAAGCAACCTACACCGGGGAGCTGTTTTTT. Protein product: CSVEATYTGELFF.

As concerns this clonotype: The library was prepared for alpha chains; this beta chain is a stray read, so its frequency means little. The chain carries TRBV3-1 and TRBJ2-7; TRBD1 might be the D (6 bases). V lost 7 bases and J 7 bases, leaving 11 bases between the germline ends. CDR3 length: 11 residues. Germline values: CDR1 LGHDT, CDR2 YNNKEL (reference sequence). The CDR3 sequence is CASTLGGEQYF. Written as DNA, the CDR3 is TGTGCCAGCACCCTAGGGGGAGAGCAGTACTTC.

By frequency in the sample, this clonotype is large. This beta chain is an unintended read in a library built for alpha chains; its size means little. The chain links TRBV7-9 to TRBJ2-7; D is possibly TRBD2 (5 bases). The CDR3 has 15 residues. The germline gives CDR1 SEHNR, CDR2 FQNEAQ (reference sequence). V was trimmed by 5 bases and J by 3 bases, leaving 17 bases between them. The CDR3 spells CASSPARGNHYEQYF. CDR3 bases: TGTGCCAGCAGCCCAGCCCGAGGGAATCACTACGAGCAGTACTTC.

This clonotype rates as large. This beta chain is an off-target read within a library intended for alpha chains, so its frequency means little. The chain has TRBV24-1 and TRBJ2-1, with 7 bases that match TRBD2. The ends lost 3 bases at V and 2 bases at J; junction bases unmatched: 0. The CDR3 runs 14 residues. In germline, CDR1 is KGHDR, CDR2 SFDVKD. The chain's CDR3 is CATSDAGAYNEQFF. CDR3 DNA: TGTGCCACCAGTGATGCGGGGGCCTACAATGAGCAGTTCTTC.

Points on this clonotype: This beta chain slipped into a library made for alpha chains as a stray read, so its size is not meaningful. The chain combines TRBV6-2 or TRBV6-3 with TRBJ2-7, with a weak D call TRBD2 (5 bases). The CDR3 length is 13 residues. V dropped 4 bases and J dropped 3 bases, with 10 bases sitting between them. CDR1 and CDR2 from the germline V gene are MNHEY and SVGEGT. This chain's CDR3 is CASSWTYRYEQYF. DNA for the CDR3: TGTGCCAGCAGTTGGACTTACCGCTACGAGCAGTACTTC.

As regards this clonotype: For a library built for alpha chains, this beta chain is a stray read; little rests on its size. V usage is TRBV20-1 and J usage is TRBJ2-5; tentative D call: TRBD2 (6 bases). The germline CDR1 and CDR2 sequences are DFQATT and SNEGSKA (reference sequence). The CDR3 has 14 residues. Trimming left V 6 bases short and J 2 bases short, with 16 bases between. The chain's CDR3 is CSAVPGLQQETQYF. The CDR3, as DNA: TGCAGTGCAGTGCCGGGACTTCAACAAGAGACCCAGTACTTC.

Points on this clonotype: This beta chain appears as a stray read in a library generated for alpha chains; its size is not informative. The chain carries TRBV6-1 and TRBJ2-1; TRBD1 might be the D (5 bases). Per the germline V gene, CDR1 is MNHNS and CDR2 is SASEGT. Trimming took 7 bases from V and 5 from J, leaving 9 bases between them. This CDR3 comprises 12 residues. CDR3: CASTTGDNEQFF. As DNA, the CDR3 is TGTGCCAGCACAACAGGAGACAATGAGCAGTTCTTC.

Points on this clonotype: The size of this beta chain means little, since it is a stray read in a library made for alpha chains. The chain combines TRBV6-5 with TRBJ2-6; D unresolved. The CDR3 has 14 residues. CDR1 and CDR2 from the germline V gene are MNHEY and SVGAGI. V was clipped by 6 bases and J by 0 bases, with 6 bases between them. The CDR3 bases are TGTGCCAGCAGCCGGGTCTCTGGGGCCAACGTCCTGACTTTC. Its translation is CASSRVSGANVLTF.

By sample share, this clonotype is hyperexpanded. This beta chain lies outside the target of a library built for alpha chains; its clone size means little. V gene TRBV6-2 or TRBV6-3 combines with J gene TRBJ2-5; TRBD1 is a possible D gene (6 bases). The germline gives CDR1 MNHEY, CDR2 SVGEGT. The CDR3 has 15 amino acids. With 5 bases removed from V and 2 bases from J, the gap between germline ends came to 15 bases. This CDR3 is CASSPPGHPQETQYF. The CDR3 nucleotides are TGTGCCAGCAGTCCACCGGGACACCCACAAGAGACCCAGTACTTC.

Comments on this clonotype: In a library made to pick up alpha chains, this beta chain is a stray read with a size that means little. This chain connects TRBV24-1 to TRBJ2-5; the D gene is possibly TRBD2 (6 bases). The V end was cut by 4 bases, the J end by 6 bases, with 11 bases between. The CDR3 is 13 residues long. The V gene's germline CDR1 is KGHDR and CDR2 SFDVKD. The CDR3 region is CATSEAGLKTQYF. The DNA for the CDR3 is TGTGCCACCAGTGAGGCGGGGCTGAAGACCCAGTACTTC.

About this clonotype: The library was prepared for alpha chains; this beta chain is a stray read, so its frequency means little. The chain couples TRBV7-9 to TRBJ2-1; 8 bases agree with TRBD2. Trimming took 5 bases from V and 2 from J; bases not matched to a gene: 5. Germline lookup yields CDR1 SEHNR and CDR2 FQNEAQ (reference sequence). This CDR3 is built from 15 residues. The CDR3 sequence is CASSRSGGTYNEQFF. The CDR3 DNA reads TGTGCCAGCAGCCGGAGCGGGGGCACCTACAATGAGCAGTTCTTC.

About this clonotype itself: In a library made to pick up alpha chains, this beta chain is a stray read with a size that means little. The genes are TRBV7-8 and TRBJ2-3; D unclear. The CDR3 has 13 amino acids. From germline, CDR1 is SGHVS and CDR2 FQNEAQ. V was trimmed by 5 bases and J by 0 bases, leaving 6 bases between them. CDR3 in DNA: TGTGCCAGCAGCATAGTAAGCACAGATACGCAGTATTTT. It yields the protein CASSIVSTDTQYF.

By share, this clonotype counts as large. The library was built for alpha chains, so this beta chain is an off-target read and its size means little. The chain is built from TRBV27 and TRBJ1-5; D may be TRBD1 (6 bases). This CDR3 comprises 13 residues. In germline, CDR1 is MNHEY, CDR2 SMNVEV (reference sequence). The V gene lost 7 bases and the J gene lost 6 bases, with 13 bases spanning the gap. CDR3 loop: CASTYRAGQPQHF. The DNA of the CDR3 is TGTGCCAGCACCTACAGGGCCGGTCAGCCCCAGCATTTT.

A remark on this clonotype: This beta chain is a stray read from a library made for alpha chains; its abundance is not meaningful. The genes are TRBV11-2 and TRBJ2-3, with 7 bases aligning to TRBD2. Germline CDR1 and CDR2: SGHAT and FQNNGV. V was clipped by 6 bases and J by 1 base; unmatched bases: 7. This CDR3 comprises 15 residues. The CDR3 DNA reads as TGTGCCAGCAGATCGGCTGCGGGGGGCACAGATACGCAGTATTTT. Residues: CASRSAAGGTDTQYF.